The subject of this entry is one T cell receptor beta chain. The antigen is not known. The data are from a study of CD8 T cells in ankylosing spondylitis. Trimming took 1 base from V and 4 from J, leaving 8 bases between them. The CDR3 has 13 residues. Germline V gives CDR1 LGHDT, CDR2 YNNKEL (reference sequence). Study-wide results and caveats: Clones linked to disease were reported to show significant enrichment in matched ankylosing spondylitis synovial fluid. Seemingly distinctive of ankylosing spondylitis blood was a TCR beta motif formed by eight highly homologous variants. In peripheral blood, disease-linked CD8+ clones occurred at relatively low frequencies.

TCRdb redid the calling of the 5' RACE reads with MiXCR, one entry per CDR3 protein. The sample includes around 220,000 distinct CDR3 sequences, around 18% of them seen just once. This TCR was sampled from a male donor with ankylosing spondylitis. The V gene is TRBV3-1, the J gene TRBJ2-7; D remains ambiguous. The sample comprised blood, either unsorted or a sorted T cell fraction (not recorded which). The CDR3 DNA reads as TGTGCCAGCAGCCAAGGAACTCCTTACGAGCAGTACTTC. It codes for CASSQGTPYEQYF.